This entry lists 25 T cell receptor beta chains sequenced from one sample in a study of tumor and adjacent non-tumor tissue in lung cancer (dated by TCRdb to the late 2010s). Bulk unsorted tissue served as the source for RNA extraction, and RNA quality was assessed using a NanoDrop ND-1000 and an Agilent 2100. Distant non-tumor tissue taken more than 3 cm from the tumor edge was used as the normal lung sample. Library creation used multiplex PCR. The instrument was an Illumina HiSeq 2500. TCRbeta libraries were constructed through three rounds of nested PCR with primers (Table S4) according to protocols modified from ARM-PCR. In-frame beta chains were kept once TCRdb had trimmed the public reads at Q25 with fastp and called clones with MiXCR. One record per CDR3 amino acid sequence lists the most common genes and DNA. The table for this sample lists approximately 66,000 distinct CDR3 sequences; roughly 60% of them were counted only once. About 32% of the sample is taken by the ten largest.

Sequenced material: distant non-tumor lung tissue. Receptors were obtained from a man between 65 and 80 years old with non-small cell lung cancer.

As to this clonotype: One end of the junction varies from germline; a read error may be responsible. V gene TRBV6-1 combines with J gene TRBJ1-6, with D possibly being TRBD1 (5 bases). CDR1 and CDR2 from the germline V gene are MNHNS and SASEGT. This CDR3 has 15 amino acids. CDR3 protein: CASSSRDPGSSPPHF. CDR3 DNA sequence: TGTGCCAGTAGTTCCCGGGACCCGGGGAGTTCACCCCCCCACTTT.

In its sample, this clonotype was seen a few times. One base away lies a much larger clone, so this may be a sequencing read error. V usage is TRBV14 and J usage is TRBJ1-4, with D possibly matching TRBD1 (5 bases). The V gene's germline CDR1 is SGHDN and CDR2 FVKESK. CDR3 length: 17 residues. This CDR3 reads CASSPGTGVLVNENLFF. The CDR3 coding sequence is TGTGCCAGCAGCCCCGGGACGGGAGTCTTGGTTAATGAAAATCTGTTTTTT. The entire variable domain, with the rest obtained from reference TRBV14 and TRBJ1-4, is as follows: EAGVTQFPSHSVIEKGQTVTLRCDPISGHDNLYWYRRVMGKEIKFLLHFVKESKQDESGMPNNRFLAERTGGTYSTLKVQPAELEDSGVYFCASSPGTGVLVNENLFFGSGTQLSVL.

This clonotype was detected only a few times. A read error is likely, as this CDR3 ends without the conserved phenylalanine or tryptophan. The chain recombines TRBV6-1 with TRBJ2-7; a weak D match, TRBD1 (6 bases). CDR1 is MNHNS, CDR2 SASEGT, per germline. Trimming left V 1 base short and J 6 bases short, with 10 bases between. The CDR3 length is 13 residues. The CDR3 loop reads CASSEGTEFEQYS. CDR3 in DNA: TGTGCCAGCAGTGAAGGGACAGAATTCGAGCAGTACTCC.

Details on this clonotype: This may come from a read error, since a much larger clone is one base off. The chain links TRBV21-1 to TRBJ1-2; TRBD1 was called by the table and not checked on the DNA. TRBV21-1 is deemed a pseudogene. The CDR3 is 11 residues long. This CDR3 is CAGSPRTGTTF. Here the CDR3 DNA reads TGTGCCGGCAGCCCCAGGACAGGGACCACCTTC.

With respect to this clonotype: A junction boundary mismatches the germline segment, possibly from a read error. The rearrangement links TRBV11-2 to TRBJ2-5; 9 bases fit TRBD1. This CDR3 has 14 residues. Germline V lookup: CDR1 SGHAT, CDR2 FQNNGV. The CDR3 DNA sequence: TGTGCCAGCAGCTCGACAGGGGGGAAGGAGACCCGGTACTTC. It codes for CASSSTGGKETRYF.

Points on this clonotype: With a much larger clone just one base away, this may be a read error. This sequence joins TRBV12-3 or TRBV12-4 and TRBJ1-2; 10 positions agree with TRBD1. J was trimmed by 6 bases and V by 8 bases; bases with no gene match: 6. The CDR3 is 13 amino acids. CDR3 amino acids: CASGSGTGDGYTF. The CDR3 region has the DNA TGTGCCAGCGGTTCTGGGACAGGGGATGGCTACACCTTC.

With respect to this clonotype: Sequence at one end of the junction differs from germline and may be a read error. The chain uses TRBV12-3 or TRBV12-4 and TRBJ1-2; maybe TRBD1 (6 bases). CDR3 size: 17 residues. CDR3 region: CASSPGAQGTTNYGYIF. The CDR3 bases are TGTGCCAGCAGTCCTGGGGCACAGGGAACCACGAACTATGGTTACATCTTC.

In regard to this clonotype: One junction end disagrees with the germline gene, perhaps due to a read error. The V call is TRBV5-5, the J call TRBJ1-5; the match to TRBD1 covers 7 bases. This CDR3 is 15 amino acids long. CDR1 and CDR2 from the germline V gene are SGHKS and YYEKEE (reference sequence). CDR3 residues: CASGWGQRSNQPQHF. In DNA form, the CDR3 reads TGTGCCAGCGGCTGGGGACAGAGGAGCAATCAGCCCCAACATTTT.

This clonotype was detected many times. The V and J genes are TRBV6-5 and TRBJ1-2, with D unresolved. Trimming pared 4 bases from V and 8 bases from J, leaving 14 bases between. This CDR3 has 13 residues. From germline, CDR1 is MNHEY and CDR2 SVGAGI. As DNA, the CDR3 is TGTGCCAGCAGTTTCGGTATGCGGGGAGGCTACACCTTC. Protein: CASSFGMRGGYTF.

In its sample, this clonotype was seen many times. The V and J genes are TRBV20-1 and TRBJ1-4; D unclear. The length of the CDR3 is 16 residues. Trimming took off 3 bases at V and 0 bases at J, with 14 bases between the two ends. Germline V gene sequence: CDR1 DFQATT, CDR2 SNEGSKA (reference sequence). The CDR3 DNA reads TGCAGTGCTAGCAACACATACTCCGCAACTAATGAAAAACTGTTTTTT. Translated, it gives CSASNTYSATNEKLFF.

At least ten counts were recorded for this clonotype. This rearrangement joins TRBV4-1 to TRBJ2-1; D is possibly TRBD2 (6 bases). Looked up from germline, CDR1 is MGHRA and CDR2 is YSYEKL. The CDR3 runs to 12 residues. V was pared by 4 bases and J by 8 bases, with 9 bases between. The CDR3 is CASSPGTHEQFF. CDR3 coding DNA: TGCGCCAGCAGCCCTGGGACTCATGAGCAGTTCTTC.

A word on this clonotype: The CDR3 does not end in the conserved phenylalanine or tryptophan, so this is likely a read error. The chain joins TRBV12-3 or TRBV12-4 to TRBJ1-1; unclear D gene. Trimming stripped 2 bases from V and 4 bases from J, with 14 bases between. CDR3 size: 15 residues. The CDR3 DNA sequence: TGTGCCAGCAGTTTAAGGCGGCAGGCGAGCACTGAAGCTTTCTTA. Its protein product is CASSLRRQASTEAFL.

This clonotype was found a few times. The chain uses TRBV28 and TRBJ1-1; 7 bases map to TRBD1. Per germline, CDR1 MDHEN and CDR2 SYDVKM. This CDR3 has 13 residues. Trimming removed 7 bases from V and 11 bases from J; junction bases left unmatched: 13. This chain's CDR3 is CASITLQGFRAFF. The CDR3 region has the DNA TGTGCCAGCATAACGCTACAGGGGTTTCGGGCTTTCTTT.

Points on this clonotype: Mismatch with germline at one junction end may stem from a read error. This chain joins TRBV6-6 and TRBJ1-1; 7 nucleotides agree with TRBD1. Looked up from germline, CDR1 is MNHNY and CDR2 is SVGAGI (reference sequence). The CDR3 totals 13 residues. The CDR3 region is CASNRQGGTEAFF. CDR3 coding DNA: TGTGCCAGCAACCGACAAGGGGGCACTGAAGCATTCTTT.

As concerns this clonotype: A much larger clone differs from this one at a single base, so this may be a read error. The genes are TRBV28 and TRBJ2-7; 7 bases fit TRBD1. CDR3 length: 19 residues. Germline V CDR1 and CDR2: MDHEN, SYDVKM. V was pared by 7 bases and J by 0 bases, with 21 bases of the junction left unmatched. The CDR3 protein is CASMGASGQLLRDSYEQYF. The CDR3 DNA sequence: TGTGCCAGCATGGGGGCTTCGGGACAGCTCCTTAGGGACTCCTACGAGCAGTACTTC.

As concerns this clonotype: A single base separates this from a much larger clone, so it may be a read error. The chain has TRBV10-1 and TRBJ2-1; 9 bases are a match to TRBD1. The germline V gene has CDR1 WNHNN and CDR2 SYGVQD (reference sequence). The CDR3 spans 17 residues. Here the CDR3 reads CAGSANTGQGKRYEQFF. The DNA of the CDR3 is TGCGCCGGCAGTGCCAATACGGGACAGGGCAAACGATATGAGCAGTTCTTC.

The CDR3 DNA is TGTGCCAGCAGCAGGATAGGGCCCTGCGAGCAGTACTTC. Translating gives CASSRIGPCEQYF. The V and J genes are TRBV11-2 and TRBJ2-7; D is undetermined. Trimming stripped 5 bases from V and 6 bases from J, with 14 bases between. The length of the CDR3 is 13 residues. Germline loops: CDR1 SGHAT, CDR2 FQNNGV. The full variable domain, rest sourced from reference TRBV11-2 and TRBJ2-7, is EAGVAQSPRYKIIEKRQSVAFWCNPISGHATLYWYQQILGQGPKLLIQFQNNGVVDDSQLPKDRFSAERLKGVDSTLKIQPAKLEDSAVYLCASSRIGPCEQYFGPGTRLTVT.

Notes on this clonotype: Just one base apart from a much larger clone, this may be a read error. The chain joins TRBV14 to TRBJ1-2; D is unclear. The CDR3 is 13 residues long. The germline V gene encodes CDR1 SGHDN and CDR2 FVKESK. As DNA, the CDR3 is TGTGCCAACAGCCAAGAACACAGCTATGGCTACACCTTC. Residues: CANSQEHSYGYTF. Variable domain in full (rest from reference TRBV14 and TRBJ1-2): EAGVTQFPSHSVIEKGQTVTLRCDPISGHDNLYWYRRVMGKEIKFLLHFVKESKQDESGMPNNRFLAERTGGTYSTLKVQPAELEDSGVYFCANSQEHSYGYTFGSGTRLTVV.

As concerns this clonotype: This clone may be a read error of a much larger clone one base away. V and J are TRBV12-3 or TRBV12-4 and TRBJ1-1; a weak D match, TRBD1 (5 bases). The CDR3 contains 14 residues. V lost 3 bases to trimming and J lost 1 base, with 9 bases between them. The CDR3 protein is CASSFAGGNTEAFF. As DNA, the CDR3 is TGTGCCAGCAGTTTTGCGGGGGGGAACACTGAAGCTTTCTTT.

At least ten counts were recorded for this clonotype. This chain connects TRBV14 to TRBJ2-7; 8 nucleotides match TRBD1. CDR1 is SGHDN, CDR2 FVKESK, per germline. The V segment lost 4 bases and the J segment 5 bases; nucleotides outside the gene matches: 7. The CDR3 is made up of 14 amino acids. The CDR3 sequence: CASSLRQGSNEQYF. Written as DNA, the CDR3 is TGTGCCAGCAGCCTTAGACAGGGGAGCAACGAGCAGTACTTC.

This clonotype came up a few times. V usage is TRBV28 and J usage is TRBJ1-5, with D uncertain. The CDR3 contains 14 residues. V was pared by 4 bases and J by 9 bases, with 16 bases between. Per the germline V gene, CDR1 is MDHEN and CDR2 is SYDVKM. CDR3 amino acids: CASSYTRWSRPQHF. The DNA for the CDR3 is TGTGCCAGCAGTTATACCAGGTGGAGTAGGCCCCAGCATTTT.

As regards this clonotype: At one of its ends the junction is not consistent with the germline gene, which may arise from a read error. V gene TRBV29-1 combines with J gene TRBJ2-4; no firm D call. The CDR3 loop spans 14 amino acids. Germline CDR1 and CDR2: SQVTM and ANQGSEA. The CDR3 region is CNVGASTAKNIQYF. The DNA of the CDR3 is TGCAACGTTGGTGCCAGCACTGCCAAAAACATTCAGTACTTC.

This clonotype was counted many times. The gene calls are TRBV6-5 and TRBJ2-7; D possibly corresponds to TRBD2 (5 bases). CDR3 length equals 15 residues. Germline CDR1 and CDR2: MNHEY and SVGAGI. Trimming cost V 4 bases and J 1 base, with 14 bases left between them. The CDR3 DNA sequence: TGTGCCAGCAGTTCGACCGCACTAGGGTCCTACGAGCAGTACTTC. Amino acids: CASSSTALGSYEQYF.

To note about this clonotype: This likely comes from a read error, as the CDR3 has no conserved phenylalanine or tryptophan at its end. This chain uses TRBV5-6 with TRBJ1-1; D gene unclear. Trimming took off 1 base at V and 2 bases at J, with 9 bases between the two ends. This CDR3 is 14 amino acids long. Germline CDR1 reads SGHDT; CDR2 reads YYEEEE. This CDR3 reads CASSLLVLNTEAFY. The CDR3 DNA follows: TGTGCCAGCAGCTTGTTAGTCCTAAACACTGAAGCTTTCTAT.

Of note for this clonotype: A much larger clone differs by one base, so this may be a read error. CDR3 residues: CASRAVRGTHYEQYF. The CDR3 nucleotides are TGTGCCAGCAGGGCAGTGAGGGGGACTCACTACGAGCAGTACTTC. The V call is TRBV28, the J call TRBJ2-7; either TRBD1 or TRBD2 may supply D (6 bases each). CDR3 size: 15 residues. The germline gives CDR1 MDHEN, CDR2 SYDVKM. V shed 6 bases and J shed 3 bases, with 18 bases lying between them.